The 19 T cell receptor beta chains in this list originate from one sample, sequenced in a study of regulatory T cells in long-lasting Graves disease. Sample time point: newly diagnosed GD, antithyroid drugs for less than 3 months. The authors made the TCR library using RNA they extracted from PBMCs. CDR3 regions were amplified by Arm-PCR using iRepertoire HTBI primers to build TCR beta libraries. TCRdb reprocessed the multiplex PCR reads with MiXCR, giving one entry per CDR3 protein. The sample shows 400,000 to 500,000 distinct CDR3 sequences, about 17% of them seen only once. This sample also belongs to another study, concerning T cells in Graves' hyperthyroidism and ophthalmopathy.

Material: peripheral blood mononuclear cells (PBMCs), obtained at new diagnosis, from a patient treated with antithyroid drugs. All receptors come from a woman younger than 30 with Graves disease.

This clonotype was recorded at least ten times. The chain employs TRBV28 and TRBJ1-1, with unresolved D. Germline CDR1 reads MDHEN; CDR2 reads SYDVKM. This CDR3 has 12 residues. Trimming left V 5 bases short and J 5 bases short, with 9 bases between. The CDR3 sequence is CASSPSLTEAFF. CDR3 coding DNA: TGTGCCAGCAGTCCTTCATTGACTGAAGCTTTCTTT.

In this sample, this clonotype turned up many times. This rearrangement joins TRBV12-3 or TRBV12-4 to TRBJ1-2; D remains ambiguous. V was clipped by 4 bases and J by 4 bases, with 7 bases between them. The CDR3 loop spans 12 amino acids. CDR3 loop: CASSSFSYGYTF. CDR3 nucleotide sequence: TGTGCCAGCAGTTCGTTCAGCTATGGCTACACCTTC.

This clonotype showed up many times. The chain joins TRBV7-9 to TRBJ2-2; maybe TRBD2 (5 bases). CDR1 is SEHNR and CDR2 is FQNEAQ in the germline V gene (reference sequence). Trimming stripped 6 bases from V and 2 bases from J, with 10 bases between. CDR3 length: 14 amino acids. CDR3 in DNA: TGTGCCAGCAGTCTCGGACTTAACACCGGGGAGCTGTTTTTT. It specifies CASSLGLNTGELFF.

The V and J genes are TRBV28 and TRBJ2-1, with TRBD1 as a possible D gene (5 bases). This CDR3 contains 13 residues. The germline V and J ends were trimmed by 2 bases and 8 bases, with 10 bases remaining between them. Germline V CDR1 and CDR2: MDHEN, SYDVKM. CDR3 in amino acids: CASSLTGQDEQFF. CDR3 in DNA: TGTGCCAGCAGTTTAACAGGCCAAGATGAGCAGTTCTTC.

This clonotype was recorded at least ten times. The J gene is TRBJ2-2, the V gene TRBV11-2; 9 nucleotides match TRBD2. Trimming cost V 2 bases and J 2 bases; bases outside gene matches: 3. The germline CDR1 and CDR2 sequences are SGHAT and FQNNGV. The CDR3 is made up of 16 amino acids. The CDR3 DNA sequence: TGTGCCAGCAGCTTATTAGCGGGGGTTAACACCGGGGAGCTGTTTTTT. It specifies CASSLLAGVNTGELFF.

The chain joins TRBV18 to TRBJ2-5; 7 bases align to TRBD1. The CDR3 is 14 residues long. CDR1 is KGHSH, CDR2 LQKENI, per germline. With 8 bases clipped from V and 3 bases from J, the junction kept 9 bases outside the gene matches. The CDR3 is CASTRSGTEETQYF. CDR3 nucleotide sequence: TGTGCCAGCACCCGATCCGGGACAGAAGAGACCCAGTACTTC.

This clonotype was found many times. The J gene is TRBJ2-5, the V gene TRBV27, with a weak D call TRBD2 (5 bases). The CDR3 runs to 14 residues. Deletions cut 3 bases from V and 1 base from J, with 9 bases between. Germline V gives CDR1 MNHEY, CDR2 SMNVEV (reference sequence). The CDR3 DNA reads TGTGCCAGCAGTTTTGCGGGCTCCCAAGAGACCCAGTACTTC. It yields the protein CASSFAGSQETQYF.

This clonotype has ten or more counts. This chain connects TRBV28 to TRBJ2-5; tentative D call: TRBD2 (6 bases). The germline CDR1 and CDR2 sequences are MDHEN and SYDVKM. The CDR3 is made up of 16 amino acids. V shed 7 bases and J shed 5 bases, with 23 bases lying between them. CDR3 sequence (DNA): TGTGCCAGCACCTTCTCGGGAACGGGAGTCCGGGAGACCCAGTACTTC. Its protein is CASTFSGTGVRETQYF.

This clonotype was seen only a few times. The chain combines TRBV25-1 with TRBJ1-1; D is possibly TRBD1 (5 bases). The CDR3 contains 14 residues. Trimming cost V 4 bases and J 5 bases, with 14 bases left between them. CDR1 and CDR2 (germline): MGHDK, SYGVNS. DNA for the CDR3: TGTGCCAGCAGTGGCCAGGGATTCGGAACTGAAGCTTTCTTT. Protein: CASSGQGFGTEAFF. Complete variable domain (other parts from reference TRBV25-1 and TRBJ1-1): EADIYQTPRYLVIGTGKKITLECSQTMGHDKMYWYQQDPGMELHLIHYSYGVNSTEKGDLSSESTVSRIRTEHFPLTLESARPSHTSQYLCASSGQGFGTEAFFGQGTRLTVV.

J is TRBJ2-1 and V is TRBV28; the match to TRBD2 covers 11 bases. After removal of 6 bases from V and 8 bases from J, the junction contained 9 bases not matched to a gene. CDR3 length equals 15 residues. Germline assignment: CDR1 MDHEN and CDR2 SYDVKM. DNA for the CDR3: TGTGCCAGCAGATCCGGGACTAGCGGTTATGATGAGCAGTTCTTC. Translation gives CASRSGTSGYDEQFF.

A single count supports this clonotype. The chain employs TRBV5-8 and TRBJ1-2; TRBD1 is a possible D gene (6 bases). V was clipped by 1 base and J by 2 bases, with 12 bases between them. The CDR3 contains 15 residues. Germline CDR1 reads SGHTS; CDR2 reads YDEGEE. The chain's CDR3 is CASSLHRAGNYGYTF. CDR3 nucleotides: TGTGCCAGCAGCTTGCACAGGGCTGGGAACTATGGCTACACCTTC. The entire variable domain, with the rest obtained from reference TRBV5-8 and TRBJ1-2, is as follows: EAGVTQSPTHLIKTRGQQATLRCSPISGHTSVYWYQQALGLGLQFLLWYDEGEERNRGNFPPRFSGRQFPNYSSELNVNALELEDSALYLCASSLHRAGNYGYTFGSGTRLTVV.

This chain links TRBV30 with TRBJ1-6, with D possibly matching TRBD1 (5 bases). The germline V and J ends were trimmed by 1 base and 6 bases, with 10 bases remaining between them. The germline CDR1 and CDR2 sequences are GTSNPN and SVGIG (reference sequence). This CDR3 is built from 14 residues. The CDR3: CAWSAGFFNSPLHF. CDR3 DNA: TGTGCCTGGAGTGCAGGGTTCTTTAATTCACCCCTCCACTTT.

This clonotype appeared a few times. An end of the junction differs from the germline gene, which may be a read error. J is TRBJ2-6 and V is TRBV7-6; D may be TRBD1 (5 bases). The length of the CDR3 is 15 residues. Germline CDR1 reads SGHVS; CDR2 reads FNYEAQ. CDR3 protein: CASSLDGSGANVLTF. The CDR3 bases are TGTGCCAGCAGCTTAGACGGCTCTGGGGCCAACGTCCTGACCTTC.

The chain combines TRBV13 with TRBJ2-1; 13 bases line up with TRBD2. The CDR3 runs to 17 residues. Germline loops: CDR1 PRHDT, CDR2 FYEKMQ (reference sequence). The junction had 5 bases not matched to a gene; V was cut back by 5 bases and J by 1 base. The CDR3 DNA follows: TGTGCCAGCAGCCCAAGGACTAGCGGGAGATCCTACAATGAGCAGTTCTTC. Protein: CASSPRTSGRSYNEQFF.

This clonotype has only a few counts. This chain uses TRBV19 with TRBJ1-1; no reliable D call. The germline CDR1 and CDR2 sequences are LNHDA and SQIVND (reference sequence). V lost 9 bases, J lost 3 bases, and 11 bases lay in between. The CDR3 contains 12 residues. This chain's CDR3 is CASEGVDTEAFF. As DNA, the CDR3 is TGTGCCAGCGAGGGAGTGGACACTGAAGCTTTCTTT.

This clonotype was recorded many times. The chain has TRBV5-1 and TRBJ2-7; 8 bases are shared with TRBD1. J lost 3 bases, V lost 0 bases, and 11 bases had no gene match. Germline V gene sequence: CDR1 SGHRS, CDR2 YFSETQ. The CDR3 loop spans 17 amino acids. The CDR3 nucleotides read TGCGCCAGCAGCTTGGAGTCTCGTTTACAGGGGGTCTACGAGCAGTACTTC. Its translation is CASSLESRLQGVYEQYF.

Ten or more counts support this clonotype. The gene calls are TRBV28 and TRBJ2-7; 9 bases map to TRBD1. Trimming removed 6 bases from V and 1 base from J; junction bases left unmatched: 10. Germline V gene data show CDR1 as MDHEN and CDR2 as SYDVKM. The CDR3 loop spans 16 amino acids. CDR3 in amino acids: CASSAHSGTGSYEQYF. Here the CDR3 DNA reads TGTGCCAGCAGCGCCCACTCCGGGACAGGGTCCTACGAGCAGTACTTC. The full variable domain, with the rest looked up from reference TRBV28 and TRBJ2-7, is DVKVTQSSRYLVKRTGEKVFLECVQDMDHENMFWYRQDPGLGLRLIYFSYDVKMKEKGDIPEGYSVSREKKERFSLILESASTNQTSMYLCASSAHSGTGSYEQYFGPGTRLTVT.

This chain uses TRBV6-5 with TRBJ2-2, with 9 bases matching TRBD2. The CDR3 runs 16 residues. Germline V CDR1 and CDR2: MNHEY, SVGAGI. Losses at the gene ends were 0 bases for V and 7 bases for J; bases not matched to a gene: 6. CDR3 region: CASSYSTSGGGGELFF. Here the CDR3 DNA reads TGTGCCAGCAGTTACTCGACTAGCGGAGGGGGCGGGGAGCTGTTTTTT.

This clonotype was detected ten times or more. This rearrangement joins TRBV19 to TRBJ2-1, with TRBD2 matching over 11 bases. There are 14 residues in the CDR3. Germline assignment: CDR1 LNHDA and CDR2 SQIVND (reference sequence). After removal of 3 bases from V and 9 bases from J, the junction contained 4 bases not matched to a gene. Written as DNA, the CDR3 is TGTGCCAGTAGTATCCTAGCGGGAGGACCTGAGCAGTTCTTC. It encodes CASSILAGGPEQFF.